This section outlines one TCR beta chain sequence together with its context. No antigen is known for it. No much larger clone is present one base from it, and per-base qualities are unavailable. The data belong to a study of long-term antiretroviral therapy in people with HIV (dated by TCRdb to the early 2020s). Regarding the complete study: The earliest samples were collected approximately a decade before the 2015 WHO recommendation for immediate ART, a period when ART was typically delayed until CD4 counts fell. This retrospective serial study examined whether starting ART and sustained HIV suppression were associated with changes in the composition and diversity of the TRB repertoire in peripheral blood. A total of under 250 cryopreserved PBMC samples came from approximately 30 adults with confirmed HIV infection and were collected serially over a mean of roughly six years (range 1-12). Among the approximately 32 participants with HIV, about a dozen were female. No cross-contamination during QIAcube processing was shown when test extractions of a monoclonal T-cell line were performed alongside approximately 32 polyclonal samples.

Reading from cysteine to phenylalanine, the CDR3 counts 16 amino acids. The DNA shown is the 48-base CDR3, in frame from base 1. The germline V gene (reference sequence) provides CDR1 SGHKS and CDR2 YYEKEE. V and J are truncated by 0 bases and 6 bases respectively, leaving an intervening sequence of 17 bases. Results and caveats for the whole study, not just this receptor: Compared with controls, HIV repertoires had narrower CDR3 length ranges, and the network structure pointed to an antigen-experienced repertoire that shifted only slightly toward naive after ART. ART initiation was associated with a significant increase in TRB diversity, but diversity stayed significantly below transplant donor controls even after long-term ART. Owing to limited PBMC availability, only the TCR beta chain was sequenced, without alpha chain pairing. At every time point, the repertoire was dominated by expanded TRB clones first identified before ART initiation, although this dominance fluctuated and, in many PLHIV, declined after ART. The samples span the years 2004 to 2017, and the ART regimens used may be less effective than current regimens. Inferences about post-ART repertoire changes are limited because no data were available on ART adherence, viral resistance or therapy changes. Because pre-ART samples had limited cell numbers, profiling was done on unsorted PBMC rather than on sorted CD4+ and CD8+ T cells.

Inclusion was restricted to participants for whom at least one PBMC sample before ART initiation and at least two post-ART samples were available. Every participant with HIV received treatment in the United States of America. Cryopreserved samples of about 0.95-10 million PBMC were thawed and washed before DNA extraction. At the time of the earliest PBMC sample for each participant with HIV, ages ranged from about 23 to 60 years. Each participant contributed PBMC samples from 1-4 timepoints before ART initiation and 2-8 timepoints after ART initiation, with a median of 7 samples. For every participant, serial HIV viral load, CD4+ T-cell count, ART history and demographic data were obtained. Genomic DNA was extracted from unsorted PBMC with a Qiagen kit on a QIAcube, with processing performed in batches of 12 samples. Sequencing of the TRB variable region was done with the immunoSEQ hsTCRB v3.0 assay at survey level resolution. The targeted TRB sequencing depth was roughly 40,000-55,000 T-cell genomes per sample. An Illumina MiSeq with a v3 150-cycle kit was used to sequence the pooled TRB libraries. As for the authors' bioinformatics: Analysis of repertoires was carried out in R inside a reproducible Nextflow workflow spanning QC, data transformation and analysis. LymphoSeq2, an R package for exploring AIRR-Seq data, was used to implement custom analyses. Four samples yielding fewer than 5000 total TRB sequences were excluded, leaving 188 analyzed HIV repertoires. Among the 180 or so HIV repertoires that were kept, 59 were collected before ART initiation and more than 120 were collected after ART initiation. Repertoires were downsampled to 5000 TRB nucleotide sequences, with summary statistics averaged over 100 downsampling iterations. TRB sequences were retained for analysis only if CDR3 regions of at least seven amino acids were present. Two measures captured diversity: a Shannon entropy-derived clonality score and the Gini coefficient. In the repertoire networks, any two of the top 5000 CDR3 amino acid sequences were connected whenever the two sequences differed by an edit distance of one. Antigen specificity groups and MHC restriction were predicted for TRB CDR3 amino acid sequences with GLIPH2. Known CMV, EBV, HIV or tissue antigen associations were flagged by matching CDR3 amino acid sequences against VDJdb and McPAS-TCR. Pre-ART, post-ART and control groups were compared with Wilcoxon signed-rank tests and Holm-Bonferroni correction. The clones in this table, taken by TCRdb from immuneACCESS, are in-frame only. Not every clone is retained; where verified, under half of the shortfall comes from an unresolved V gene, and the cause of the rest is unknown. V and J calls and clone size follow that table, whereas D and trimming were derived from the DNA. This sample lists 15,000 to 20,000 clones; 76% were detected once. Together, the top ten hold roughly an eighth of the sample.

This clonotype was obtained from a woman between 45 and 60 years old with HIV. The V and J genes are TRBV5-5 and TRBJ2-3, with no confidently assigned D gene. The sample consisted of unsorted PBMCs, taken 0.5 years before starting antiretroviral therapy. The nucleotide sequence reads TGTGCCAGCAGCTTGGCCGCGTTGAGCCCGGCGGATACGCAGTATTTT. Translation gives CASSLAALSPADTQYF.